The source of this TCR beta chain is a study of blood T cell repertoires in COVID-19. Study summary: Either two negative PCRs, clearance, or symptom resolution qualified Cohort 3 donors as recovered. Sources were T cells, B-cell-depleted T cells, or PBMCs; the material itself was cDNA or gDNA.

Here immunoSEQ multiplex PCR was the method, and the copy in TCRdb shows in-frame clones only, minus some. The sample yields a few hundred thousand clones, 88% seen once. Germline V CDR1 and CDR2: MDHEN, SYDVKM. V dropped 6 bases and J dropped 7; count of bases not matched to a gene: 6. CDR3 length: 14 residues. The chain joins TRBV28 to TRBJ1-4; 9 positions agree with TRBD1. The clonotype was recovered from a woman aged 55-75 years in a cohort exposed to, infected with or recovered from COVID-19 (not recorded which). The sequencing sample was made of PBMCs or T cells enriched from blood (not recorded which). The CDR3 sequence: CASRSDRGFEKLFF. As DNA, the CDR3 is TGTGCCAGCAGATCGGACAGGGGTTTTGAAAAACTGTTTTTT.